This passage covers 3 T cell receptor beta chains from one sample sequenced in a study of molecular identifiers for immune sequencing clone quantification. One entry per CDR3 protein, called by TCRdb with MiXCR from the PCR reads. Of about 68,000 distinct CDR3 sequences detected, over 15% appear once; the ten largest clones hold 1.5%. The material sequenced was naive CD8+ T cells from blood, with Jurkat cell RNA spiked in. Noted subset: FACS-sorted CD8+CD4-CCR7+CD45RA+ naive T cells. These receptor sequences come from a human donor in good health. Some libraries in this study had Jurkat cell RNA spiked in.

This clonotype was found a few times. CDR3 nucleotide sequence: TGTGCCAGCAGCCAAGGGGTCGGGACCCCCAATGAGCAGTTCTTC. Residues: CASSQGVGTPNEQFF. This chain connects TRBV4-2 to TRBJ2-1; D possibly uses TRBD1 or TRBD2 (5 bases each). This CDR3 is 15 amino acids long. CDR1 LGHNA and CDR2 YNFKEQ come from the germline V gene. V gave up 1 base and J gave up 6 bases, with 13 bases separating them.

The V gene is TRBV11-2, the J gene TRBJ2-1, with D possibly being TRBD1 or TRBD2 (7 bases each). Germline CDR1 is SGHAT and CDR2 is FQNNGV. V lost 3 bases and J lost 7, with 13 bases in between. There are 14 residues in the CDR3. CDR3 sequence reads: CASSFSGGGNEQFF. CDR3 nucleotides: TGTGCCAGCAGCTTTTCAGGGGGGGGAAATGAGCAGTTCTTC.

This clonotype has just a few counts. CDR3 residues: CASSLSASPSPLHF. As DNA, the CDR3 is TGTGCCAGCAGTTTATCAGCGTCCCCTTCACCCCTCCACTTT. The chain carries TRBV27 and TRBJ1-6; D gene unclear. Germline assignment: CDR1 MNHEY and CDR2 SMNVEV (reference sequence). Between the trimmed V and J ends, which lost 0 bases and 9 bases, there was a span of 9 bases. The CDR3 is 14 amino acids.